This entry is about one TCR beta chain. Its antigen remains unknown. V was shortened by 5 bases and J by 4 bases, with 12 bases between the two germline ends. The germline V gene has CDR1 SEHNR and CDR2 FQNEAQ (reference sequence). The CDR3 totals 14 residues. MiXCR was run by TCRdb on the reads, yielding one entry per CDR3 protein. The table includes 110,000 or so distinct CDR3 sequences, roughly 31% detected once. These data belong to a study of T cell repertoires in cytomegalovirus infection. The overall study: Indications came from public TCR beta signatures; they pointed to CMV infection and to a matching HLA type. Study findings and constraints: HLA-C-restricted CMV-specific TCR beta clonotypes prevailed in the ex vivo response. Totalled public TCR beta family frequency picked out people who carried CMV plus the relevant HLA.

The chain couples TRBV7-9 to TRBJ1-5; D uncertain. Sample: CD8+ T cells from cultured PBMCs, taken from culture after CMV antigen stimulation. The receptor comes from a human donor in good health (CMV status not recorded). Some clones in this sample may be carry-over from other donors' samples. CDR3 sequence reads: CASSLPTENQPQHF. The CDR3 DNA follows: TGTGCCAGCAGCCTCCCGACCGAAAATCAGCCCCAGCATTTT.